One sample yielded the 14 T cell receptor beta chains listed below, sequenced in a study of blood T cell repertoires in COVID-19. The repertoire was sequenced with immunoSEQ multiplex PCR; TCRdb's copy has only in-frame clones and lacks some. Of more than 200,000 clones in the sample, about nine tenths were seen once. The source material was peripheral blood. These receptors were collected from a woman aged 55-70 years with acute or convalescent COVID-19.

Details on this clone: Germline and junction disagree at one end, which may indicate a read error. The chain is built from TRBV10-3 and TRBJ1-3; possibly TRBD1 for D (6 bases). Germline V CDR1 and CDR2: ENHRY, SYGVKD. The CDR3 runs 14 residues. The CDR3 region is CAISAGDQGSTIYF. CDR3 nucleotides: TGTGCCATCAGTGCAGGGGATCAAGGAAGCACCATATATTTT.

The V gene is TRBV3-1 (or the pseudogene TRBV3-2), the J gene TRBJ2-3, with TRBD1 matching 9 bases. Unmatched junction bases numbered 2, after V lost 3 bases and J lost 4 bases. This CDR3 has 14 residues. The germline CDR1 and CDR2 sequences are LGHDT and YNNKEL (reference sequence). The CDR3 sequence: CASSQGQGSDTQYF. CDR3 sequence (DNA): TGTGCCAGCAGCCAGGGACAGGGTTCAGATACGCAGTATTTT.

The chain combines TRBV5-1 with TRBJ2-1; possibly TRBD2 for D (6 bases). This CDR3 contains 16 residues. CDR1 SGHRS and CDR2 YFSETQ come from the germline V gene. V lost 2 bases and J lost 0, with 12 bases in between. The DNA for the CDR3 is TGCGCCAGCAGCTTACCGGTAGCGGTCTCCTACAATGAGCAGTTCTTC. Encoded protein: CASSLPVAVSYNEQFF. Complete variable domain (other parts from reference TRBV5-1 and TRBJ2-1): KAGVTQTPRYLIKTRGQQVTLSCSPISGHRSVSWYQQTPGQGLQFLFEYFSETQRNKGNFPGRFSGRQFSNSRSEMNVSTLELGDSALYLCASSLPVAVSYNEQFFGPGTRLTVL.

V usage is TRBV14 and J usage is TRBJ2-1, with D maybe TRBD2 (6 bases). The CDR3 is made up of 15 amino acids. Germline loops: CDR1 SGHDN, CDR2 FVKESK. V gave up 6 bases and J gave up 4 bases, with 16 bases separating them. The CDR3 coding sequence is TGTGCCAGCAGTCAGGCCCCGGGACTGTACAATGAGCAGTTCTTC. It is translated as CASSQAPGLYNEQFF.

For the CDR3, the DNA is TGTGCCAGCATCAAGGACAGGATCCACGAGCAGTACTTC. It specifies CASIKDRIHEQYF. The gene calls are TRBV28 and TRBJ2-7; 7 bases are shared with TRBD1. V lost 7 bases, J lost 5 bases, and 8 bases stayed unmatched. This CDR3 contains 13 residues. Germline V CDR1 and CDR2: MDHEN, SYDVKM. The full variable domain, rest sourced from reference TRBV28 and TRBJ2-7, is DVKVTQSSRYLVKRTGEKVFLECVQDMDHENMFWYRQDPGLGLRLIYFSYDVKMKEKGDIPEGYSVSREKKERFSLILESASTNQTSMYLCASIKDRIHEQYFGPGTRLTVT.

The CDR3 DNA reads as TGTGCCAGCACACGAGACCTCGGGACAGGGCGAGATACGCAGTATTTT. Its translation: CASTRDLGTGRDTQYF. V is TRBV13 and J is TRBJ2-3; 9 nucleotides line up with TRBD1. V trimming: 7 bases; J trimming: 5 bases; junction bases outside the gene matches: 13. The CDR3 consists of 16 residues. CDR1 is PRHDT and CDR2 is FYEKMQ in the germline V gene (reference sequence).

The chain uses TRBV18 and TRBJ2-2, with TRBD1 identical over 7 bases. Trimming at V came to 6 bases and at J to 6 bases, leaving 13 bases not matched to a gene. This CDR3 contains 16 residues. Germline V CDR1 and CDR2: KGHSH, LQKENI. The CDR3 bases are TGTGCCAGCTCTCCAAAATCAGGGGGAACGGCCGGGGAGCTGTTTTTT. Translating gives CASSPKSGGTAGELFF.

The rearrangement joins TRBV5-8 to TRBJ1-3; D uncertain. V gave up 2 bases and J gave up 1 base, with 13 bases separating them. Germline V lookup: CDR1 SGHTS, CDR2 YDEGEE. The CDR3 loop spans 16 amino acids. CDR3 residues: CASSFTLTGSGNTIYF. Here the CDR3 DNA reads TGTGCCAGCAGCTTTACCCTAACCGGTTCTGGAAACACCATATATTTT. Looking up the rest from reference TRBV5-8 and TRBJ1-3 gives the full variable domain: EAGVTQSPTHLIKTRGQQATLRCSPISGHTSVYWYQQALGLGLQFLLWYDEGEERNRGNFPPRFSGRQFPNYSSELNVNALELEDSALYLCASSFTLTGSGNTIYFGEGSWLTVV.

V gene TRBV11-3 combines with J gene TRBJ2-7; 7 nucleotides align to TRBD1. The CDR3 is 13 residues long. The trim removed 2 bases at V and 7 bases at J, leaving 5 bases unmatched. Germline values: CDR1 SGHNT, CDR2 YENEEA. The CDR3 region is CASSLTGDGEQYF. The CDR3 coding sequence is TGTGCCAGCAGCTTAACAGGGGATGGTGAGCAGTACTTC.

The chain couples TRBV5-1 to TRBJ1-1; a weak D match, TRBD1 (5 bases). CDR1 SGHRS and CDR2 YFSETQ come from the germline V gene. The CDR3 totals 14 residues. Trimming stripped 3 bases from V and 1 base from J, with 10 bases between. The DNA of the CDR3 is TGCGCCAGCAGCTCGGAGGGGTCGAACACTGAAGCTTTCTTT. This codes for CASSSEGSNTEAFF.

This clone was recorded many times. This sequence joins TRBV7-9 and TRBJ1-1, with D possibly being TRBD1 (5 bases). Germline V gene sequence: CDR1 SEHNR, CDR2 FQNEAQ (reference sequence). The V end was cut by 3 bases, the J end by 4 bases, with 15 bases between. The CDR3 sequence is 15 residues long. The CDR3 sequence: CASSFPGRGTTEAFF. CDR3 nucleotides: TGTGCCAGCAGCTTCCCGGGACGGGGGACCACTGAAGCTTTCTTT.

CDR3 sequence reads: CALAGLAGLQAQFF. CDR3 DNA: TGTGCCCTCGCCGGACTAGCGGGCCTTCAGGCGCAGTTCTTC. The rearrangement links TRBV30 to TRBJ2-1, with 11 bases aligning to TRBD2. Losses at the gene ends were 8 bases for V and 12 bases for J; bases not matched to a gene: 15. The CDR3 contains 14 residues. Germline loops: CDR1 GTSNPN, CDR2 SVGIG (reference sequence).

V gene TRBV5-1 combines with J gene TRBJ1-3; 8 bases align to TRBD1. J lost 2 bases, V lost 4 bases, and 2 bases had no gene match. There are 14 residues in the CDR3. Germline V gives CDR1 SGHRS, CDR2 YFSETQ. The CDR3 sequence is CASSRQGTGNTIYF. CDR3 sequence (DNA): TGCGCCAGCAGCCGACAGGGGACTGGAAACACCATATATTTT.

CDR3 region: CASRRIPSGSGDIQYF. For the CDR3, the DNA is TGTGCCAGCAGGCGGATTCCTAGCGGGAGTGGGGACATTCAGTACTTC. The rearrangement joins TRBV5-4 to TRBJ2-4; the match to TRBD2 covers 10 bases. The CDR3 is made up of 16 amino acids. Unmatched junction bases numbered 13, after V lost 5 bases and J lost 8 bases. CDR1 is SGHNT and CDR2 is YYREEE in the germline V gene (reference sequence).